This T cell receptor beta chain was profiled in a study of human T cells and chemical hapten exposure. Notes on the study in general: Positive correlation was observed between PT1 expanded TCR counts and patch test score.

Germline-derived CDR1 and CDR2 are MNHEY and SVGAGI. The CDR3 is made up of 13 amino acids. The junction had 5 bases not matched to a gene; V was cut back by 6 bases and J by 4 bases. Time point indicated: pre-sensitization, week 0. Treatment given: therapeutic diphenylcyclopropenone sensitization with weekly scalp DPC. Researchers extracted total RNA from unfractionated whole blood. As to this clonotype: Its antigen is unknown.

Source study methods: There were a median of approximately 100,000 TCRs per sample, with a range from roughly 20,000 to 690,600. Via MiXCR, TCRdb re-called the RACE reads, giving one row per CDR3 protein. Here the V and J calls rest on TCRdb's processing, not on the authors' analysis. The profile shows 250,000 or so distinct CDR3 sequences, roughly 7.4% of them singletons. This material consisted of whole blood, taken in connection with sensitization to the hapten diphenylcyclopropenone (DPC). The sequence was collected from a man aged 18 to 30 with alopecia areata. Some clones in this sample may be carry-over from other donors' samples. The rearrangement links TRBV6-5 to TRBJ1-2, with TRBD1 identical over 7 bases. This CDR3 reads CASRPGQPYGYTF. In DNA, the CDR3 is TGTGCCAGCAGGCCGGGACAGCCCTATGGCTACACCTTC.